This TCR beta chain was sequenced in a study of blood T cells in healthy people across ages. This clonotype was observed once. At one end, the junction sequence differs from germline, possibly due to a read error. The CDR3 has 11 amino acids. Germline assignment: CDR1 LGHNA and CDR2 YNFKEQ. Next came a second PCR, run for roughly 7 to 12 cycles, which used a sample-barcoded 5' primer along with a J-beta primer mix. TCRdb ran MiXCR on the 5' RACE reads and lists one entry per CDR3 protein. The sample includes roughly 1,700,000 distinct CDR3 sequences, approximately 30% of them seen just once. V gene TRBV4-2 combines with J gene TRBJ1-5, with D uncertain. This receptor was obtained from a woman in her twenties or thirties in good health. The specimen was blood. This CDR3 is CTSSQDQPQHF. For the CDR3, the DNA is TGTACCAGCAGCCAAGATCAGCCCCAGCATTTT.